This T cell receptor (beta chain) was sequenced during a study of cytomegalovirus exposure and HLA in healthy donors. Broader study findings: Later analysis indicated greater clonal expansion among HLA-associated TCR beta chains than among equally common other chains. Follow-up analysis later connected one missense variant in DCLRE1C with trimming of TCR beta V- and J-genes.

The CDR3 loop spans 14 amino acids. Germline-derived CDR1 and CDR2 are SSHAT and FNYEAQ (reference sequence). The PCR used 60 Vbeta and 13 Jbeta primers. Only in-frame clones appear in the TCRdb table, and some are missing; sequencing was by immunoSEQ multiplex PCR. The table includes some 90,000 clones, 65% to 90% detected once. This clone was seen a handful of times. The antigen remains undetermined. A junction end diverges from the germline sequence, so it may reflect a read error. This sequence was found in a woman in her seventies in good health and CMV-seropositive. The gene calls are TRBV7-7 and TRBJ2-3, with TRBD1 as a possible D gene (6 bases). The sequenced material came from PBMCs. Written as DNA, the CDR3 is TGTGCTAGCAGCCCTGGGGGCAGCACAGATACGCAGTATTTT. Its translation: CASSPGGSTDTQYF.